The T cell receptor (beta chain) under discussion was sequenced for a study of T cell clonotyping in hematopoietic cell transplantation. To note about this clone: Its antigen is unidentified.

Sequenced by immunoSEQ multiplex PCR; TCRdb stores in-frame clones only, minus some. The repertoire holds 13,000 to 15,000 clones, with roughly 60% as singletons. General observations from the study: Broader posttransplant TCR repertoire diversity was predicted by graft donor and pretransplant recipient Inverse Simpson Index values. Recipient TCR diversity dropped after transplant; expanded clonotypes rose from day 30 to 180. Cells were unsorted, so CD4 and CD8 contributions were not separated. At the given depth, recipient repertoires were over 95% de novo clonotypes.

This CDR3 contains 13 residues. Trimming took off 3 bases at V and 5 bases at J, with 10 bases between the two ends. Germline CDR1 is MNHEY and CDR2 is SMNVEV (reference sequence). The V call is TRBV27, the J call TRBJ2-5; D gene unclear. The source material was PBMCs. This clonotype originated in a human donor who either received an allogeneic hematopoietic cell transplant for a myeloid malignancy or was a related donor (not recorded which). Some clones in this sample may be carry-over from other donors' samples. The CDR3 loop reads CASSLGRRETQYF. CDR3 DNA: TGTGCCAGCAGTTTGGGCCGGCGGGAGACCCAGTACTTC.